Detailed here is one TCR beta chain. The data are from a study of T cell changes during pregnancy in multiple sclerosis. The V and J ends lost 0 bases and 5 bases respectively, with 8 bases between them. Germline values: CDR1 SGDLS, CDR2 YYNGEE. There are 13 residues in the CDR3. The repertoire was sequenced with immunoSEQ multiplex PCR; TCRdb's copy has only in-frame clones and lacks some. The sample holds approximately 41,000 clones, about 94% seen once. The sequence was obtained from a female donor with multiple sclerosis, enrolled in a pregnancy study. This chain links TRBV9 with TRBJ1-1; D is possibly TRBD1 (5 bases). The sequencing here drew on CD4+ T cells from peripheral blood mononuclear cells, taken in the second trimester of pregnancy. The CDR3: CASSVEQGTEAFF. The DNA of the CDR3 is TGTGCCAGCAGCGTAGAGCAGGGAACTGAAGCTTTCTTT.